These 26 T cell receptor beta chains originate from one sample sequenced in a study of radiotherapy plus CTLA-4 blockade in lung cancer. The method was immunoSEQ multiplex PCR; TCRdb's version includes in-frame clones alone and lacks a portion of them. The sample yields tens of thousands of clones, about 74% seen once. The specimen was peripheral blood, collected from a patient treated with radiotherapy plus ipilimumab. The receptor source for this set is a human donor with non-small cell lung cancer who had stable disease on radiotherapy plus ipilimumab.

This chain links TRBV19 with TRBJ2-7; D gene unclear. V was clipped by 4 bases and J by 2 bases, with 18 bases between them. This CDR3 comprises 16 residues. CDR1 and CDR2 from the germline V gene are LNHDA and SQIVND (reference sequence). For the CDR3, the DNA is TGTGCCAGTAGTAGGTTTGGCCCCGAGGATACCTACGAGCAGTACTTC. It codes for CASSRFGPEDTYEQYF.

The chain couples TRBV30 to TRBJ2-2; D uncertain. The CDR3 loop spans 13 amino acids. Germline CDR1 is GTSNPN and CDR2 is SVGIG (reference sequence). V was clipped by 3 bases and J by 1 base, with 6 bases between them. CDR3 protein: CAWRSWNTGELFF. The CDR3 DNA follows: TGTGCCTGGAGGAGTTGGAACACCGGGGAGCTGTTTTTT.

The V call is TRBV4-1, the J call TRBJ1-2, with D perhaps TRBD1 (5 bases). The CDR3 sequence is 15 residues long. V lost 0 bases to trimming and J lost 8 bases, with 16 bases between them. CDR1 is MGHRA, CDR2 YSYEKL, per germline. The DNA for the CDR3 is TGCGCCAGCAGCCAAGAGCCCGGGGGGACCGGCGGCTACACCTTC. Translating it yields CASSQEPGGTGGYTF.

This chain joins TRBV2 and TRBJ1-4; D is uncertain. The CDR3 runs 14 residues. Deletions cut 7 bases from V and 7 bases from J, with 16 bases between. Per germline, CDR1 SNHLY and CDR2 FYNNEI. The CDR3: CASTRTGPREKLFF. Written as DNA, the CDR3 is TGTGCCAGCACCAGGACTGGTCCACGTGAAAAACTGTTTTTT.

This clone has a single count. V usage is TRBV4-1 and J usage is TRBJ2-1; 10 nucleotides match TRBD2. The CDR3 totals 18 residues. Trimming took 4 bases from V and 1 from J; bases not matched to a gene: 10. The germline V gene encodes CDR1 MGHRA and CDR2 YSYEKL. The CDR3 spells CASSPTNERGGSYNEQFF. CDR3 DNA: TGCGCCAGCAGCCCCACTAACGAGCGGGGGGGTTCCTACAATGAGCAGTTCTTC.

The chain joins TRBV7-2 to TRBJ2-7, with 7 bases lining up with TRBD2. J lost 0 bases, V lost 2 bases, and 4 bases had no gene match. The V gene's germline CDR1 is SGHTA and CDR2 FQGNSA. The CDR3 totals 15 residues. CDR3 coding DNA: TGTGCCAGCAGCTTAACTAGCGTTACCTCCTACGAGCAGTACTTC. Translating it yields CASSLTSVTSYEQYF.

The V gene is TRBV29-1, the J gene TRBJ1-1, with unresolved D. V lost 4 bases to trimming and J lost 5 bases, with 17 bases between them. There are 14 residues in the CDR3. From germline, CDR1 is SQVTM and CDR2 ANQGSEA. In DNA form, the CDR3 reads TGCAGCGTTGTGGTTCATCCCACTGTAACTGAAGCTTTCTTT. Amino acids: CSVVVHPTVTEAFF. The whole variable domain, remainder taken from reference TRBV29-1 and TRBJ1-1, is SAVISQKPSRDICQRGTSLTIQCQVDSQVTMMFWYRQQPGQSLTLIATANQGSEATYESGFVIDKFPISRPNLTFSTLTVSNMSPEDSSIYLCSVVVHPTVTEAFFGQGTRLTVV.

The CDR3 DNA follows: TGCGCCAGCAGCTTGGTACACAACACCGGGGAGCTGTTTTTT. Translated, it gives CASSLVHNTGELFF. The genes are TRBV5-1 and TRBJ2-2, with D unclear. V lost 0 bases to trimming and J lost 2 bases, with 5 bases between them. Looked up from germline, CDR1 is SGHRS and CDR2 is YFSETQ. The CDR3 totals 14 residues.

Here the CDR3 DNA reads TGTGCCAGCAGCTTAGGGGTTAGCGGTACAGAGACCCAGTACTTC. Protein: CASSLGVSGTETQYF. The V and J genes are TRBV7-6 and TRBJ2-5; D possibly corresponds to TRBD2 (6 bases). CDR1 SGHVS and CDR2 FNYEAQ come from the germline V gene. The CDR3 consists of 15 residues. Trimming removed 1 base at V and 4 bases at J, with 13 bases between.

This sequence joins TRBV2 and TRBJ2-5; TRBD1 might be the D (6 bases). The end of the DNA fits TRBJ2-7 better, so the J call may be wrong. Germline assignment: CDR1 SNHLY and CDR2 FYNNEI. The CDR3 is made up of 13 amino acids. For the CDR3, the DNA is TGTGCCAGCAACCTCGTACAGGGATACGAGCAGTACTTC. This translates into CASNLVQGYEQYF.

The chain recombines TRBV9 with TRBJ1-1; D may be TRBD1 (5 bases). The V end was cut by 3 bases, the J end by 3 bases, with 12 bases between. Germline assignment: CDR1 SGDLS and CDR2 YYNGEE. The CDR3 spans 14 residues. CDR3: CASSATGFDTEAFF. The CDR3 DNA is TGTGCCAGCAGCGCAACAGGTTTCGACACTGAAGCTTTCTTT.

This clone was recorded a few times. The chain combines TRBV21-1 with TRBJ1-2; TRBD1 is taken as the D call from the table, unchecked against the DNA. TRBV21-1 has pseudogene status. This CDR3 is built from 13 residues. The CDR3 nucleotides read TGTGCCAGCAGCACCTCAGGGAACTATGGCTACACCTTC. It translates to CASSTSGNYGYTF.

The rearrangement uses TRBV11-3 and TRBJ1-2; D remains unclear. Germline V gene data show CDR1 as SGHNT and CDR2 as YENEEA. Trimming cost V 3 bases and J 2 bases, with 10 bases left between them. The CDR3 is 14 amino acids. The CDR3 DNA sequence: TGTGCCAGCAGCTTTGACGGGGAGAACTATGGCTACACCTTC. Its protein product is CASSFDGENYGYTF.

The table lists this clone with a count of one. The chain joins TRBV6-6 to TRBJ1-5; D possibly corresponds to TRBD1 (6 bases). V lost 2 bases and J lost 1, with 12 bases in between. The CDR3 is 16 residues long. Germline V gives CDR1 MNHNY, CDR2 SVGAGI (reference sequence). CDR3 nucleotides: TGTGCCAGCAGTTACAAGGCAGGGGAAAGCAATCAGCCCCAGCATTTT. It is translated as CASSYKAGESNQPQHF.

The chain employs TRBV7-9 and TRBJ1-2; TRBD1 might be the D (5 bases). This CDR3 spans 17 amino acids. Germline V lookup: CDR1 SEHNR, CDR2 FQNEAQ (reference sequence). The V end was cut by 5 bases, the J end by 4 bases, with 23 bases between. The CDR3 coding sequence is TGTGCCAGCAGCCCGCAACAAGGGACTTACAGTGGCTATGGCTACACCTTC. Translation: CASSPQQGTYSGYGYTF. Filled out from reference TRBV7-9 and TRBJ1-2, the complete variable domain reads DTGVSQNPRHKITKRGQNVTFRCDPISEHNRLYWYRQTLGQGPEFLTYFQNEAQLEKSRLLSDRFSAERPKGSFSTLEIQRTEQGDSAMYLCASSPQQGTYSGYGYTFGSGTRLTVV.

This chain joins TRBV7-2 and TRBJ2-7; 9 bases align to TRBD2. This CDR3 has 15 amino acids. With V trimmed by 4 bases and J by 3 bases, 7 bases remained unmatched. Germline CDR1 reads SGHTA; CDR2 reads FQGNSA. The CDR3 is CASSSASGALYEQYF. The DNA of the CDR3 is TGTGCCAGCAGCTCAGCTAGCGGGGCGCTCTACGAGCAGTACTTC.

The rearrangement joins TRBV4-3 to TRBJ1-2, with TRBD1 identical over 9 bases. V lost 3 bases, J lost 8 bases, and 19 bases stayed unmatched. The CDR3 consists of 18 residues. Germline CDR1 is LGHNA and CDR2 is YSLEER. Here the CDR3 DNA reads TGCGCCAGCAGCCAGTTCCCTTCCCGACAGGGGGTTTCCTCCGGCTACACCTTC. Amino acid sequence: CASSQFPSRQGVSSGYTF.

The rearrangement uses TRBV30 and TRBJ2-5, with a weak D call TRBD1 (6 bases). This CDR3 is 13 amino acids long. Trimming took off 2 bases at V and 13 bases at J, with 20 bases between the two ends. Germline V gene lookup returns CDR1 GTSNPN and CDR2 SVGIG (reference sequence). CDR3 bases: TGTGCCTGGAGTAGGGCCAGGGGTCAGGAGCCGTACTTC. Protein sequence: CAWSRARGQEPYF.

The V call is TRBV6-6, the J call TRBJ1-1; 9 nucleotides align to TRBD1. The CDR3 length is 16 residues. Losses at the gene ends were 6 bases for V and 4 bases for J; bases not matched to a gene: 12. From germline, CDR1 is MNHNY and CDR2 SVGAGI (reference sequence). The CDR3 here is CASRDTGGASFTEAFF. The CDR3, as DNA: TGTGCCAGCAGAGACACAGGGGGCGCCTCATTCACTGAAGCTTTCTTT.

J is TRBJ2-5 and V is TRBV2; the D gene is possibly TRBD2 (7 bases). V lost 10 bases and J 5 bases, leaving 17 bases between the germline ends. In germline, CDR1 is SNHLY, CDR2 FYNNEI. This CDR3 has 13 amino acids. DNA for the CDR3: TGTGCCACAACCGGGGGGCTAGGCGAGACCCAGTACTTC. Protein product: CATTGGLGETQYF.

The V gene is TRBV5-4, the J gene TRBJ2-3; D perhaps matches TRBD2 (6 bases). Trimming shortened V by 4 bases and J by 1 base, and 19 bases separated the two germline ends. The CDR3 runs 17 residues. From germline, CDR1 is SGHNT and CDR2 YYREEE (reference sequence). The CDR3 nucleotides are TGTGCCAGCAGCCTGGGACCTATGGAGCGGGGCACAGATACGCAGTATTTT. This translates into CASSLGPMERGTDTQYF.

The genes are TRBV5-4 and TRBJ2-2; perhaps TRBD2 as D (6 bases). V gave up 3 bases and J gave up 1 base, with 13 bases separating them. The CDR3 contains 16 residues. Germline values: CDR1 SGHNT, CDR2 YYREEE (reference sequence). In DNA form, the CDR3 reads TGTGCCAGCAGCTCTGGACGGGGGAGGAACACCGGGGAGCTGTTTTTT. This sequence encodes CASSSGRGRNTGELFF.

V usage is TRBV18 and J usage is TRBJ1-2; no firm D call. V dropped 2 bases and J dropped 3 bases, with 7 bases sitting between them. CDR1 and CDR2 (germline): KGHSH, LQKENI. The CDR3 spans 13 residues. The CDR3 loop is CASSPDGDYGYTF. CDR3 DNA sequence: TGTGCCAGCTCACCAGACGGGGACTATGGCTACACCTTC. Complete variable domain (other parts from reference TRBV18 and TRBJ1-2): NAGVMQNPRHLVRRRGQEARLRCSPMKGHSHVYWYRQLPEEGLKFMVYLQKENIIDESGMPKERFSAEFPKEGPSILRIQQVVRGDSAAYFCASSPDGDYGYTFGSGTRLTVV.

CDR3 DNA sequence: TGTGCCAGCAGCGCCTCACTAGCGGGGGCATCCTACGAGCAGTACTTC. It specifies CASSASLAGASYEQYF. The chain employs TRBV9 and TRBJ2-7, with 11 bases that match TRBD2. With V trimmed by 3 bases and J by 1 base, 6 bases remained unmatched. CDR3 size: 16 residues. Per germline, CDR1 SGDLS and CDR2 YYNGEE.

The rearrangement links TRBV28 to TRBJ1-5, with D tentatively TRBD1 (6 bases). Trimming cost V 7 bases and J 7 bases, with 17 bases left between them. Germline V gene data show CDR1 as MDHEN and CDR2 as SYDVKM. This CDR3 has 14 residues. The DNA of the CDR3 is TGTGCCAGCACATCGGGGGGCGTAAGCCAGCCCCAGCATTTT. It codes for CASTSGGVSQPQHF.

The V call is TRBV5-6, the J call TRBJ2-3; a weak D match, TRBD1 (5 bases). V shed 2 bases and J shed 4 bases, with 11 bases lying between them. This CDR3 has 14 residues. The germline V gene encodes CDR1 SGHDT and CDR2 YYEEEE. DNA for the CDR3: TGTGCCAGCAGCTTCAGCAGGGTGGCAGATACGCAGTATTTT. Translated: CASSFSRVADTQYF.